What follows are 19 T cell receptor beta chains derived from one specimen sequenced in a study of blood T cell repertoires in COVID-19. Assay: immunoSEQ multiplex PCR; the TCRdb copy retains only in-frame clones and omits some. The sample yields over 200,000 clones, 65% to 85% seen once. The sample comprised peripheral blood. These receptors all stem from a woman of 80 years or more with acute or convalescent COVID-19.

CDR3 sequence reads: CASSRLAENTGELFF. As DNA, the CDR3 is TGTGCCAGTAGTCGGCTAGCGGAGAACACCGGGGAGCTGTTTTTT. The chain carries TRBV19 and TRBJ2-2, with 7 bases aligning to TRBD2. This CDR3 is 15 amino acids long. Looked up from germline, CDR1 is LNHDA and CDR2 is SQIVND (reference sequence). With V trimmed by 5 bases and J by 1 base, 4 bases remained unmatched.

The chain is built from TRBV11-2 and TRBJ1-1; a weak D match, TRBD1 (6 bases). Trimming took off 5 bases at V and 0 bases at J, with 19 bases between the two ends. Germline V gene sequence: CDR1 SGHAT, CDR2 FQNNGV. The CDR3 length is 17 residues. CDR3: CASSPSYGQPMNTEAFF. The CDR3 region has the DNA TGTGCCAGCAGCCCCTCTTACGGACAGCCCATGAACACTGAAGCTTTCTTT.

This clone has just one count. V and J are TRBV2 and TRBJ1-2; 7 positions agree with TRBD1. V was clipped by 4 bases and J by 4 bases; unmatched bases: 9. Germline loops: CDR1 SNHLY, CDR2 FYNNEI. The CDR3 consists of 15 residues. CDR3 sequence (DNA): TGTGCCAGCAGTGGGGGACAGCCCCGGACCTATGGCTACACCTTC. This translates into CASSGGQPRTYGYTF.

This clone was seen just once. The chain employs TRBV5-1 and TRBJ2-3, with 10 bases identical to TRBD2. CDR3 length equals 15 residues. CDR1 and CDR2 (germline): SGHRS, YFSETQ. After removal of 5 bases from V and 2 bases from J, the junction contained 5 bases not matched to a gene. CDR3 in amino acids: CASRETSGFTDTQYF. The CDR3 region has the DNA TGCGCCAGCAGAGAGACTAGCGGGTTCACAGATACGCAGTATTTT.

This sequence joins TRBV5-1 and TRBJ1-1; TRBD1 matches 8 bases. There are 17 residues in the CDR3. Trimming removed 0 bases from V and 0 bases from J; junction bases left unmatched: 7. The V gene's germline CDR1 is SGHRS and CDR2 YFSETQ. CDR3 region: CASSLVQGVLMNTEAFF. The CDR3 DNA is TGCGCCAGCAGCTTGGTACAGGGGGTGTTGATGAACACTGAAGCTTTCTTT.

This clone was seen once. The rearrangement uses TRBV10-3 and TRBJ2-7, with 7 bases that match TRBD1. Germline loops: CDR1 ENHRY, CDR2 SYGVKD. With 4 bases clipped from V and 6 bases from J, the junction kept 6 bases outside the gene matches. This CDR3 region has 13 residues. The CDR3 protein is CAISVQGVGEQYF. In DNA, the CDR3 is TGTGCCATCAGTGTCCAGGGGGTCGGCGAGCAGTACTTC.

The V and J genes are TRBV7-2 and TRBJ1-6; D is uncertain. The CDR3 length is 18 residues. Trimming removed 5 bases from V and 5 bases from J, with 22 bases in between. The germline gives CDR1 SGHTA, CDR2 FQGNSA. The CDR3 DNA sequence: TGTGCCAGCAGCCCACCAACTATAAGGTTATCGGATAATTCACCCCTCCACTTT. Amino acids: CASSPPTIRLSDNSPLHF.

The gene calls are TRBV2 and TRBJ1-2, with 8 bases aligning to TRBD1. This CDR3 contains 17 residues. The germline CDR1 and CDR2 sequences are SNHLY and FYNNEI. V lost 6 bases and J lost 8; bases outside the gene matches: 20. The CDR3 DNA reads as TGTGCCAGCAGCCTAGGGACAGGAGAGGGACTAAGCGGCGGCTACACCTTC. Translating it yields CASSLGTGEGLSGGYTF.

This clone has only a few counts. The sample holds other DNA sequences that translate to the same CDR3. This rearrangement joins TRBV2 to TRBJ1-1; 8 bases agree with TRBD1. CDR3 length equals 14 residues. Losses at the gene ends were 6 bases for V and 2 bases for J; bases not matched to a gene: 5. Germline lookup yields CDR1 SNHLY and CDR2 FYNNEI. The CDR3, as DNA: TGTGCCAGCAGCGTGGACAGGGTAAACACTGAAGCTTTCTTT. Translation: CASSVDRVNTEAFF.

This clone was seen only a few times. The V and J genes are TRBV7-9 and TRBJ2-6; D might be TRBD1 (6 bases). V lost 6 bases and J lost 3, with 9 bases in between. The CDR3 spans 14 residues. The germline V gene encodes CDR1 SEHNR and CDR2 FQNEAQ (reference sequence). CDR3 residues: CASSTGFGANVLTF. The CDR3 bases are TGTGCCAGCAGTACAGGGTTTGGGGCCAACGTCCTGACTTTC.

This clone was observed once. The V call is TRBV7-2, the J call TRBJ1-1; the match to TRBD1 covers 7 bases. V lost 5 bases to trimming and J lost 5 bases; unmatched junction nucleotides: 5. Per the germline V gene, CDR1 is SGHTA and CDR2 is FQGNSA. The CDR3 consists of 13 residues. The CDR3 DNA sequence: TGTGCCAGCAGCAGCGACAGGGAAACTGAAGCTTTCTTT. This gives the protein CASSSDRETEAFF.

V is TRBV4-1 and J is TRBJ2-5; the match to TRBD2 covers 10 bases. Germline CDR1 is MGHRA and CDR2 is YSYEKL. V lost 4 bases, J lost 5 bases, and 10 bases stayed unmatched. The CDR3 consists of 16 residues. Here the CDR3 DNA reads TGCGCCAGCAGCCTCATCATGACTAGCGGGCGGGAGACCCAGTACTTC. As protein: CASSLIMTSGRETQYF.

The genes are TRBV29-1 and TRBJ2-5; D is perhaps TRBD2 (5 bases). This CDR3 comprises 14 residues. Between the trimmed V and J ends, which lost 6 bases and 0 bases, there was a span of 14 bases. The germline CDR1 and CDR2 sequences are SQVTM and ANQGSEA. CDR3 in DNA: TGCAGCGTCCGTAATCCTAGCAACCAAGAGACCCAGTACTTC. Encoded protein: CSVRNPSNQETQYF.

The CDR3 DNA reads TGTGCCAGCAGCTTGGCCGTAAACACTGAAGCTTTCTTT. Protein product: CASSLAVNTEAFF. The chain couples TRBV5-5 to TRBJ1-1; D unresolved. Germline CDR1 reads SGHKS; CDR2 reads YYEKEE (reference sequence). V was cut by 0 bases and J by 2 bases, with 5 bases left in between. CDR3 length: 13 amino acids.

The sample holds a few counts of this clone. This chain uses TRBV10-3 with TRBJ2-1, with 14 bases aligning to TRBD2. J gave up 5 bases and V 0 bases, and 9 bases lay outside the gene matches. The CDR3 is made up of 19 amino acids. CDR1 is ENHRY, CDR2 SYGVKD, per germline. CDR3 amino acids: CAISESSGTSGSSDNEQFF. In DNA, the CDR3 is TGTGCCATCAGTGAGTCGAGTGGGACTAGCGGGAGCTCGGACAATGAGCAGTTCTTC.

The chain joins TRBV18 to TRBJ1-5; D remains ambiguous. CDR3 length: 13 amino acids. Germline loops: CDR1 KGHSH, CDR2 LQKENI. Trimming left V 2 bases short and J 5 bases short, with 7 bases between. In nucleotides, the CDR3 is TGTGCCAGCTCACCAGGGCCCGATCAGCCCCAGCATTTT. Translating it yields CASSPGPDQPQHF.

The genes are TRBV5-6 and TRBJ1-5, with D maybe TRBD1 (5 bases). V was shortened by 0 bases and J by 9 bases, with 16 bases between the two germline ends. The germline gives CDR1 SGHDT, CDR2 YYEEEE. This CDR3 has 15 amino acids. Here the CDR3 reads CASSLGPGSRRPQHF. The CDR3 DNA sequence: TGTGCCAGCAGCTTGGGGCCAGGGTCGAGGAGGCCCCAGCATTTT.

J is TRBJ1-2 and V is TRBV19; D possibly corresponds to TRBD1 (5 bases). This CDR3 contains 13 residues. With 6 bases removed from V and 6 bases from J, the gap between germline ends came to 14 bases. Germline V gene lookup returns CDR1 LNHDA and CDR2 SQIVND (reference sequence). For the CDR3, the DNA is TGTGCCAGTAGAAATATGGGGGAGGATGGCTACACCTTC. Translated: CASRNMGEDGYTF. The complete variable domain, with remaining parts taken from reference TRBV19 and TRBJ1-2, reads DGGITQSPKYLFRKEGQNVTLSCEQNLNHDAMYWYRQDPGQGLRLIYYSQIVNDFQKGDIAEGYSVSREKKESFPLTVTSAQKNPTAFYLCASRNMGEDGYTFGSGTRLTVV.

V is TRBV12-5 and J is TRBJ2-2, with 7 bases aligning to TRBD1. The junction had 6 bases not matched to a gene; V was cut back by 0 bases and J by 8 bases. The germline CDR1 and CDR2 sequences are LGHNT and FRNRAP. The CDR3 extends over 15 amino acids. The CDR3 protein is CASGLVPGQVGELFF. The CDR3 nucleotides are TGTGCTAGTGGTTTGGTACCAGGACAGGTGGGGGAGCTGTTTTTT.